This T cell receptor (beta chain) originates from a study of T cell changes during pregnancy in multiple sclerosis (dated by TCRdb to between 2017 and 2020). Study-wide context: The study examined how the T cell repertoire changed over the course of pregnancy in women with multiple sclerosis.

V is trimmed back by 0 bases and J by 5 bases, and the junction contains 5 bases that no gene match accounts for. CDR1 SGHRS and CDR2 YFSETQ are derived from the germline V gene. Reading from cysteine to phenylalanine, the CDR3 counts 14 amino acids. Here the CDR3 DNA is all that survives: 42 bases in frame from base 1. Library preparation was by the immunoSEQ multiplex PCR assay. TCRdb took this table from immuneACCESS and kept in-frame rearrangements with V and J called. Such tables lack part of the clones; where checked against another copy, unresolved V genes explain under half of the gap, and the rest is unexplained. Present in this sample are around 88,000 clones, approximately 90% of which were seen just once. Roughly 2.3% of the sample is in the top ten clones. About this clone: There is no known antigen for this receptor. No base quality values were provided; no much bigger clone lies one nucleotide off.

This sequence originates from a female donor in good health, enrolled as a control in a pregnancy study. The chain couples TRBV5-1 to TRBJ2-7, with TRBD2 matching 7 junction bases. The sequencing here drew on peripheral blood, taken after pregnancy. The DNA is TGCGCCAGCAGCTTGGGGGGAGGGATTGACGAGCAGTACTTC. This encodes CASSLGGGIDEQYF.